This TCR beta chain is drawn from a study of cytomegalovirus exposure and HLA in healthy donors. Germline V lookup: CDR1 MRHNA, CDR2 SNTAGT. The CDR3 consists of 15 residues. Germline trimming cut 6 bases from V and 8 bases from J; bases unmatched to any gene: 12. Researchers ran the PCR with 60 Vbeta and 13 Jbeta primers. The method was immunoSEQ multiplex PCR; TCRdb's version includes in-frame clones alone and lacks a portion of them. The listing contains 100,000 to 150,000 clones. The rearrangement uses TRBV6-4 and TRBJ2-1, with TRBD2 matching 8 bases. Sample: PBMCs. This TCR derives from a man aged 30 to 45 in good health and CMV-seronegative. Written as DNA, the CDR3 is TGTGCCAGCAGCCGATCCGGGACTAGTACGGATGAGCAGTTCTTC. It encodes CASSRSGTSTDEQFF.